What follows are 2 T cell receptor beta chains derived from one specimen sequenced in a study of blood T cell repertoires in COVID-19. The data were produced by immunoSEQ multiplex PCR, yet TCRdb's version contains in-frame clones alone and is incomplete. The sample records about 110,000 clones, approximately 85% being singletons. The sample was peripheral blood. Every receptor here comes from a human donor in a cohort sampled during active COVID-19.

This chain links TRBV6-5 with TRBJ2-2, with D possibly TRBD2 on 6 matching bases. The CDR3 sequence is 15 residues long. Germline loops: CDR1 MNHEY, CDR2 SVGAGI. V gave up 6 bases and J gave up 5 bases, with 16 bases separating them. The chain's CDR3 is CASSLEMAGTGELFF. CDR3 nucleotides: TGTGCCAGCAGCCTTGAGATGGCGGGGACCGGGGAGCTGTTTTTT.

The chain recombines TRBV20-1 with TRBJ2-5; D is perhaps TRBD2 (6 bases). This CDR3 is built from 11 residues. From germline, CDR1 is DFQATT and CDR2 SNEGSKA (reference sequence). The germline V and J ends were trimmed by 4 bases and 5 bases, with 8 bases remaining between them. The CDR3 loop is CSATREETQYF. The CDR3 DNA reads as TGCAGTGCTACTCGGGAGGAGACCCAGTACTTC.